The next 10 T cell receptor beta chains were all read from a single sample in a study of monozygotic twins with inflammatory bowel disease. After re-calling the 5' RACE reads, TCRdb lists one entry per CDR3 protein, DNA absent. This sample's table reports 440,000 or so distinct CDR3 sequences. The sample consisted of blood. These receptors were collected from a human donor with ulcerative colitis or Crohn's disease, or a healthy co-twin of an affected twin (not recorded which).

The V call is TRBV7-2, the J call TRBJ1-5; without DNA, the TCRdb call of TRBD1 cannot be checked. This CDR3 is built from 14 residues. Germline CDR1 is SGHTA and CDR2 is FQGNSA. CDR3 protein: CASSLYRGNQPQHF. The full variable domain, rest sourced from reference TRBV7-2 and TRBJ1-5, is GAGVSQSPSNKVTEKGKDVELRCDPISGHTALYWYRQSLGQGLEFLIYFQGNSAPDKSGLPSDRFSAERTGGSVSTLTIQRTQQEDSAVYLCASSLYRGNQPQHFGDGTRLSIL.

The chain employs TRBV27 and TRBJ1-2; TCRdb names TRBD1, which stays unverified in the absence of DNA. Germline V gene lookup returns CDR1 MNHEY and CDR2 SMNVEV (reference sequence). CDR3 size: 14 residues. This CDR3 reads CASSLRDRGFGYTF.

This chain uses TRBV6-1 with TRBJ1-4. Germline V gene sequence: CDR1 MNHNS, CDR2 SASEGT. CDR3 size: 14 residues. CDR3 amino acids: CASSETTEGEKLFF.

The CDR3 sequence: CASSLNREHEQFF. The chain employs TRBV7-3 and TRBJ2-1; the D gene TCRdb calls, TRBD2, cannot be checked with no DNA. The CDR3 totals 13 residues. Germline assignment: CDR1 SGHTA and CDR2 FQGTGA.

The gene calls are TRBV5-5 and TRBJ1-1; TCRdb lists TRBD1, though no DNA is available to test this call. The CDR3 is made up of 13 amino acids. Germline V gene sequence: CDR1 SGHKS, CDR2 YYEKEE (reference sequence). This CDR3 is CASRHDRGTEAFF.

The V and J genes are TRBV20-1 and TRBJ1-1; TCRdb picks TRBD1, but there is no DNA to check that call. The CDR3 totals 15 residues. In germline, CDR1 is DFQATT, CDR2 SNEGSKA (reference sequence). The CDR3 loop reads CSASQGSVSSTEAFF.

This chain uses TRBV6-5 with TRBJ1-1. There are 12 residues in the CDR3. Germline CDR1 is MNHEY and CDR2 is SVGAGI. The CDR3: CASFTPVLEAFF.

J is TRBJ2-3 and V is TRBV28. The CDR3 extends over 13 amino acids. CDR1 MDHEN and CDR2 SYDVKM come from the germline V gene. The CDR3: CASAWGLTDTQYF.

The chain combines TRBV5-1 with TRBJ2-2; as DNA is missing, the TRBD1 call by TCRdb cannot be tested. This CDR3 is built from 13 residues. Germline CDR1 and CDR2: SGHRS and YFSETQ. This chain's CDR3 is CASRQGDAGELFF.

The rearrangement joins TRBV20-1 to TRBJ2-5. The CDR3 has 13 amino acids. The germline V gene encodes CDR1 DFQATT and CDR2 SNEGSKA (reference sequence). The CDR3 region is CSATGVSQETQYF.